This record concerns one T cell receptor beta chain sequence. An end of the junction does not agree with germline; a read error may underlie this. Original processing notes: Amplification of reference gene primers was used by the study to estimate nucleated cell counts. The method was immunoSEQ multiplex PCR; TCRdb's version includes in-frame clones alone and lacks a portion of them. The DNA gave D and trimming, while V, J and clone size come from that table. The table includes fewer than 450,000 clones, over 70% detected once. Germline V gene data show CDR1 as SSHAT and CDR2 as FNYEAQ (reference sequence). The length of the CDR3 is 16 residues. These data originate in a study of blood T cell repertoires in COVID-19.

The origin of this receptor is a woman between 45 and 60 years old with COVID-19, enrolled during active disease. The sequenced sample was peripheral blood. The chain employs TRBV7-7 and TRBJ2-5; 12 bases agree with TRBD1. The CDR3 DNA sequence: TGTGCTAGCAGCCTAAGGGACAGGGGGCTATTTGAGACCCAGTACTTC. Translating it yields CASSLRDRGLFETQYF.